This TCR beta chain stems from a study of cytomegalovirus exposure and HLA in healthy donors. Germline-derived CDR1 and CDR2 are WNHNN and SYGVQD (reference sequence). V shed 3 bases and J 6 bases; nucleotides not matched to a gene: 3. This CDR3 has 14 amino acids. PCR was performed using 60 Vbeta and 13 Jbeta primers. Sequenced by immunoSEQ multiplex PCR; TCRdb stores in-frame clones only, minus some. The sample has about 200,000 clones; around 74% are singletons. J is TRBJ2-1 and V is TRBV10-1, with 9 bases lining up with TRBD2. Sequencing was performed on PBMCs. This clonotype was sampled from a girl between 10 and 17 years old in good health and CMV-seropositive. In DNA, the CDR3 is TGCGCCAGCAGTGATTGGACTAGCGTCAATGAGCAGTTCTTC. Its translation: CASSDWTSVNEQFF.